The text below deals with one TCR beta chain. What it binds is not known. This specimen comes from a study of persistence of HIV-infected CD4 T cells. On the study more broadly: A couple of participants gave one leukapheresis sample; others gave up to roughly 180 mL blood repeatedly. Study observations and caveats: Compared with CD3/CD28-stimulated cells, CMV- and Gag-responding cells showed lower TCRbeta richness.

Lysates of CMV-infected fibroblasts at 10 ug/mL stimulated these cells. CD40L/CD69 double-negative CD45RO-high memory CD4+ T cells were collected. Donors had CD4+ T cell counts above 400 cells/uL and were CMV-seropositive. Sequencing used immunoSEQ version 4 in survey mode. The assay was immunoSEQ multiplex PCR, and TCRdb's table has in-frame clones only and misses some. The sample gives more than 45,000 clones, around 72% of which show up once; about 3% is in the top ten. V gave up 4 bases and J gave up 5 bases, with 11 bases separating them. The CDR3 is made up of 13 amino acids. Germline CDR1 and CDR2: MNHEY and SVGAGI.

The rearrangement joins TRBV6-5 to TRBJ1-2, with D possibly being TRBD1 (5 bases). The sequences come from CD4+ T cells sorted from PBMCs after roughly 17-hour stimulation, collected from a patient who received antiretroviral therapy. The sequence was collected from an adult man with HIV who was CMV-seropositive. The CDR3 DNA is TGTGCCAGCAGTTTGGGGACCCGATATGGCTACACCTTC. Encoded protein: CASSLGTRYGYTF.